This T cell receptor (beta chain) was recovered during a study of early T cells in non-severe SARS-CoV-2 infection. Background on the study: Bulk RNA from unsorted whole blood was sequenced; chains were unpaired.

The protocol attached unique molecular identifiers to individual cDNA molecules. TCRdb independently ran MiXCR on the 5' RACE reads; one entry per CDR3 protein. Here the sample spans about 58,000 distinct CDR3 sequences, roughly 12% being singletons. This clonotype was observed at least ten times. The antigen is undetermined. Germline lookup yields CDR1 ENHRY and CDR2 SYGVKD. The trim removed 0 bases at V and 3 bases at J, leaving 2 bases unmatched. The CDR3 has 15 residues. Whole-study findings and limits: The matching step, a VDJdb search, favored anti-spike CD8 responses and missed private and CD4 specificities.

This rearrangement joins TRBV10-3 to TRBJ1-5, with 7 bases aligning to TRBD1. The TCR comes from an adult who was a healthcare worker with PCR-confirmed SARS-CoV-2 infection or an uninfected control (not recorded which). Input material: whole blood. In DNA form, the CDR3 reads TGTGCCATCAGTGAGTCTGACAGGGTCAATCAGCCCCAGCATTTT. Its protein product is CAISESDRVNQPQHF.